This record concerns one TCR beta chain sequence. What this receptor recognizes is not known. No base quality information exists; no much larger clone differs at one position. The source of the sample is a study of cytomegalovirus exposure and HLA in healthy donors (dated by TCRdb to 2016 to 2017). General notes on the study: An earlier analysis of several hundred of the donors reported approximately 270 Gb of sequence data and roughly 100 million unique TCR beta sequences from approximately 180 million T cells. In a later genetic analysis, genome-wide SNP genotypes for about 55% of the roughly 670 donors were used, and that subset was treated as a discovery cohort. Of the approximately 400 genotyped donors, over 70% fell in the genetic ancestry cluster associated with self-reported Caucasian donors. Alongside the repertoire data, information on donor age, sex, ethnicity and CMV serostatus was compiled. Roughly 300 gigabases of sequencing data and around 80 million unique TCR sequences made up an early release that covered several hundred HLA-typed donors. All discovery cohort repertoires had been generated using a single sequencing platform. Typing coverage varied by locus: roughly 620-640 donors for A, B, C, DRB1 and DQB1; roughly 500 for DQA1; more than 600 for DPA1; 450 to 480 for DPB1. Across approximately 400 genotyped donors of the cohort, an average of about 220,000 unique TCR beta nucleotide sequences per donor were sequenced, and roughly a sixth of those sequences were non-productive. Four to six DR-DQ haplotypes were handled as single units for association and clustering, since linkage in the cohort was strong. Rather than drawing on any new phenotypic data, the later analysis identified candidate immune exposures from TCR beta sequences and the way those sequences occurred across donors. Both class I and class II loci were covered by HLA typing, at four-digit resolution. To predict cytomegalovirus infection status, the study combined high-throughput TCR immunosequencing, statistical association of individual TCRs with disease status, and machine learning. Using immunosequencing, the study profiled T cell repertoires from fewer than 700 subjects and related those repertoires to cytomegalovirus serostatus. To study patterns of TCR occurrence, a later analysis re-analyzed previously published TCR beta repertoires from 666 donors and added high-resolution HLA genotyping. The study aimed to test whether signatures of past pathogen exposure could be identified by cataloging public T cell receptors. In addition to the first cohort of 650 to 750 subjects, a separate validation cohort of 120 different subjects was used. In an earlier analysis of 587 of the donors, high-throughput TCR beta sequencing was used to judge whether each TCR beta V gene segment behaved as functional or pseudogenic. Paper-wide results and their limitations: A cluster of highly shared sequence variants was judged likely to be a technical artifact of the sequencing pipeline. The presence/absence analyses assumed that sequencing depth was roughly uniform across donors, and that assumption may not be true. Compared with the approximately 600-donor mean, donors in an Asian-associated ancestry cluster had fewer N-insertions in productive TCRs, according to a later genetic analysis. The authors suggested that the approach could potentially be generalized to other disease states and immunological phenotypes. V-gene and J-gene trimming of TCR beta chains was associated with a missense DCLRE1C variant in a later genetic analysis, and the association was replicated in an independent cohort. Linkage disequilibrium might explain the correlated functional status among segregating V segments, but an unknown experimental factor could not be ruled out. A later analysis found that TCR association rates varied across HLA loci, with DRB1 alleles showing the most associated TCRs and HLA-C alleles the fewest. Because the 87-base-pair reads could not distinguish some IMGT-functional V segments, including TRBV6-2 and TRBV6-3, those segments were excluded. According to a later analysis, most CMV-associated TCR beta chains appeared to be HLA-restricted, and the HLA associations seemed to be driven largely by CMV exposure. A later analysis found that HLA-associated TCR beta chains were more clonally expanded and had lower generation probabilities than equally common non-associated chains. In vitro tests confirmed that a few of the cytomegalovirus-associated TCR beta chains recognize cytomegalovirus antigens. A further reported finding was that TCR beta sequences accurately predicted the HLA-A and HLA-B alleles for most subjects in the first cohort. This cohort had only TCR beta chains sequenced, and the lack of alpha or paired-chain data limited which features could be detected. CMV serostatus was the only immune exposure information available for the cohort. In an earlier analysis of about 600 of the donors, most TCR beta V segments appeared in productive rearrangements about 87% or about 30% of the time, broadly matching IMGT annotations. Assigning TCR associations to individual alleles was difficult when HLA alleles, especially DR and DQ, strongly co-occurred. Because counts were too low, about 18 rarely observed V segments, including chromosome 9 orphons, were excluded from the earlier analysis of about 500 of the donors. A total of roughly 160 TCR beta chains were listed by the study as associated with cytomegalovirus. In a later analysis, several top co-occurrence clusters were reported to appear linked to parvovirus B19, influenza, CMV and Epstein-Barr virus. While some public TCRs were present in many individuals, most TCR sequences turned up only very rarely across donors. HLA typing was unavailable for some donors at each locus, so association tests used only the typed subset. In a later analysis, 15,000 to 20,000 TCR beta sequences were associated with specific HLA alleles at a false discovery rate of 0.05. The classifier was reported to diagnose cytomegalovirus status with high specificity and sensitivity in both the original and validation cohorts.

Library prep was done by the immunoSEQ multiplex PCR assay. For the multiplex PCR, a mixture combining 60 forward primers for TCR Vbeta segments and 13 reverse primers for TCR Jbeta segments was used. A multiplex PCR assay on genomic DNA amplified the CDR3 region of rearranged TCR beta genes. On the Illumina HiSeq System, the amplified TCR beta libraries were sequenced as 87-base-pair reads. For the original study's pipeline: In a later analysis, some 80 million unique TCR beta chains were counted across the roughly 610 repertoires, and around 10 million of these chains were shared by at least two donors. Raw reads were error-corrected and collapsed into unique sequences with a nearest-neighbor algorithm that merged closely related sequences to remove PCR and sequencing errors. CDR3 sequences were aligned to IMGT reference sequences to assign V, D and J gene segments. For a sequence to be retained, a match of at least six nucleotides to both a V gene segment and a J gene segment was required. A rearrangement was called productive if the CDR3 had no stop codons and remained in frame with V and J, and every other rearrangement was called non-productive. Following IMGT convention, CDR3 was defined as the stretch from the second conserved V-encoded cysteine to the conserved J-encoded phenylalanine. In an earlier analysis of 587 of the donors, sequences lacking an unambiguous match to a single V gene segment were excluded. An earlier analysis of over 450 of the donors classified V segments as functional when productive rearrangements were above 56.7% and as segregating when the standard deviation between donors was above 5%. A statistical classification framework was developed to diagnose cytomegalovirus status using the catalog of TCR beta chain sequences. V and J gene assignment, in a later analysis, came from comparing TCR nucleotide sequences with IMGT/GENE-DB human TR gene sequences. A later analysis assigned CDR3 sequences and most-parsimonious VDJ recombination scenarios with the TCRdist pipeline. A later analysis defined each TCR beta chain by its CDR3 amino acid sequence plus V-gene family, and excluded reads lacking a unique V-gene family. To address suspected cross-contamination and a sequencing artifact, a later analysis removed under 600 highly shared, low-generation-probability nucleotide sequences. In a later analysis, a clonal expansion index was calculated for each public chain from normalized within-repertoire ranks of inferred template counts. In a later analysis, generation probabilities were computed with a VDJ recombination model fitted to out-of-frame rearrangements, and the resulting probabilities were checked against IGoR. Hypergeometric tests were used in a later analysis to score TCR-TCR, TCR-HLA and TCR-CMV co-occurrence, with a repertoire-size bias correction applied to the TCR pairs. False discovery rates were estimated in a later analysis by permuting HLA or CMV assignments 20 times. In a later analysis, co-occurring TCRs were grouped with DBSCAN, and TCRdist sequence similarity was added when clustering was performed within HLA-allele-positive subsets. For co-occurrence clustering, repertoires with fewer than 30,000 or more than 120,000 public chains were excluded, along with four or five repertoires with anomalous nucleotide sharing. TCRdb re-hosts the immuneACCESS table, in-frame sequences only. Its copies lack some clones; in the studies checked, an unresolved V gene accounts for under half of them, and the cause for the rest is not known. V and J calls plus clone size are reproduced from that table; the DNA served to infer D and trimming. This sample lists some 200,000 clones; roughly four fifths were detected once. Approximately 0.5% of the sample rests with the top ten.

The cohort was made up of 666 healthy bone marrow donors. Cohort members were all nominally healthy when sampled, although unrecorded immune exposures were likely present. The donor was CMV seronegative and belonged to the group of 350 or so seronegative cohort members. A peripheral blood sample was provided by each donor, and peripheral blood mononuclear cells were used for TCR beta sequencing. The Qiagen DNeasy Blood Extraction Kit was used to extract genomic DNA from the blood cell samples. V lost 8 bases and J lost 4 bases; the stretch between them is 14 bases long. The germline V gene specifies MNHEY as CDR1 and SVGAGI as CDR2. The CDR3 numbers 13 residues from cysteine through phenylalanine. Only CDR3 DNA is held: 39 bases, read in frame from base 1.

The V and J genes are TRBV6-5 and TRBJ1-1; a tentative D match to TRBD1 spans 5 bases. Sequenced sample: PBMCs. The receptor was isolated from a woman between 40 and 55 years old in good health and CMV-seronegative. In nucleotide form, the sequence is TGTGCCAGCCGTGGAGGGACGGCCACTGAAGCTTTCTTT. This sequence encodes CASRGGTATEAFF.